The 19 T cell receptor beta chains below all came from one sample that was sequenced in a study of cytomegalovirus exposure and HLA in healthy donors (TCRdb year 2017). The library was obtained by the immunoSEQ multiplex PCR assay. For the multiplex PCR, a mixture combining 60 forward primers for TCR Vbeta segments and 13 reverse primers for TCR Jbeta segments was used. The table was pulled from immuneACCESS by TCRdb, which kept in-frame rearrangements only. Such tables lose some clones; where checked, under half of the loss comes from unresolved V genes, and the rest has no known cause. The sample profile shows 150,000 to 170,000 clones; about 80% of them were found once. Together, the top ten hold roughly 4.2% of the sample. The sequenced sample was PBMCs. The origin of the receptors is a woman aged 35 to 49 in good health and CMV-seronegative.

V is TRBV5-6 and J is TRBJ2-7; D is perhaps TRBD1 (5 bases). Germline loops: CDR1 SGHDT, CDR2 YYEEEE. The CDR3 totals 16 residues. The V end lost 2 bases, the J end lost 3 bases, and 18 bases lay between the germline ends. The CDR3 loop reads CASSFGATGSRYEQYF. CDR3 bases: TGTGCCAGCAGCTTTGGCGCAACAGGATCCCGCTACGAGCAGTACTTC. Complete variable domain (other parts from reference TRBV5-6 and TRBJ2-7): DAGVTQSPTHLIKTRGQQVTLRCSPKSGHDTVSWYQQALGQGPQFIFQYYEEEERQRGNFPDRFSGHQFPNYSSELNVNALLLGDSALYLCASSFGATGSRYEQYFGPGTRLTVT.

The V gene is TRBV27, the J gene TRBJ1-6; D uncertain. CDR3 length: 14 amino acids. V gave up 2 bases and J gave up 9 bases, with 11 bases separating them. CDR1 and CDR2 from the germline V gene are MNHEY and SMNVEV (reference sequence). This CDR3 reads CASSLGGVGSPLHF. In DNA form, the CDR3 reads TGTGCCAGCAGTTTAGGAGGTGTGGGTTCACCCCTCCACTTT.

The chain recombines TRBV6-6 with TRBJ2-5; 8 positions agree with TRBD2. Trimming took 6 bases from V and 6 from J; bases not matched to a gene: 15. The CDR3 length is 16 residues. Germline CDR1 and CDR2: MNHNY and SVGAGI (reference sequence). Here the CDR3 reads CASRPLTSGPWKTQYF. CDR3 in DNA: TGTGCCAGCAGGCCCCTTACTAGCGGCCCTTGGAAGACCCAGTACTTC.

Worth noting for this clone: Other nucleotide sequences from this sample produce the same CDR3. The chain employs TRBV10-3 and TRBJ2-3; D is unresolved. CDR1 is ENHRY, CDR2 SYGVKD, per germline. V was shortened by 10 bases and J by 0 bases, with 5 bases between the two germline ends. This CDR3 comprises 11 residues. CDR3 DNA: TGTGCCACCCAGAGCACAGATACGCAGTATTTT. Encoded protein: CATQSTDTQYF.

In nucleotides, the CDR3 is TGTGCCAGTAGCCAGGCTTCTAGCAATCAGCCCCAGCATTTT. It encodes CASSQASSNQPQHF. This chain links TRBV19 with TRBJ1-5, with D unresolved. Germline V CDR1 and CDR2: LNHDA, SQIVND (reference sequence). The CDR3 has 14 amino acids. Trimming left V 6 bases short and J 0 bases short, with 9 bases between.

This chain joins TRBV19 and TRBJ1-5, with D tentatively TRBD1 (5 bases). Between the trimmed V and J ends, which lost 8 bases and 5 bases, there was a span of 13 bases. The germline gives CDR1 LNHDA, CDR2 SQIVND (reference sequence). This CDR3 is built from 13 residues. DNA for the CDR3: TGTGCCAGTTGCTTGACGGGGGATCAGCCCCAGCATTTT. This codes for CASCLTGDQPQHF. Variable domain in full (rest from reference TRBV19 and TRBJ1-5): DGGITQSPKYLFRKEGQNVTLSCEQNLNHDAMYWYRQDPGQGLRLIYYSQIVNDFQKGDIAEGYSVSREKKESFPLTVTSAQKNPTAFYLCASCLTGDQPQHFGDGTRLSIL.

V is TRBV4-1 and J is TRBJ2-7; D is unresolved. V gave up 1 base and J gave up 2 bases, with 9 bases separating them. This CDR3 is built from 14 residues. Per germline, CDR1 MGHRA and CDR2 YSYEKL. CDR3 sequence: CASSQGRPPYEQYF. Here the CDR3 DNA reads TGCGCCAGCAGCCAAGGGAGACCGCCCTACGAGCAGTACTTC.

The chain is built from TRBV28 and TRBJ1-1; 7 nucleotides align to TRBD1. Per germline, CDR1 MDHEN and CDR2 SYDVKM. The CDR3 has 16 residues. With V trimmed by 4 bases and J by 4 bases, 12 bases remained unmatched. The CDR3 DNA is TGTGCCAGCAGTTCCGACCCAGGGGGGCGAGGCACTGAAGCTTTCTTT. As protein: CASSSDPGGRGTEAFF.

In DNA, the CDR3 is TGTGCCAGCTCGACAGGGGGTATCAATGAGCAGTTCTTC. Translating gives CASSTGGINEQFF. The genes are TRBV18 and TRBJ2-1; 9 positions match TRBD1. This CDR3 has 13 amino acids. V was clipped by 6 bases and J by 6 bases; unmatched bases: 3. Per germline, CDR1 KGHSH and CDR2 LQKENI.

The gene calls are TRBV6-1 and TRBJ1-2; a possible D gene is TRBD1 (5 bases). Germline CDR1 is MNHNS and CDR2 is SASEGT. V gave up 8 bases and J gave up 3 bases, with 13 bases separating them. The CDR3 is 13 residues long. The CDR3 DNA follows: TGTGCCAGCCAGGCCGGGACTGACTATGGCTACACCTTC. Protein: CASQAGTDYGYTF.

V gene TRBV5-1 combines with J gene TRBJ1-2; D not certain. The CDR3 is 16 residues long. Trimming took 2 bases from V and 7 from J, leaving 21 bases between them. CDR1 and CDR2 (germline): SGHRS, YFSETQ. CDR3 sequence: CASSLAFEHRGSGYTF. CDR3 DNA sequence: TGCGCCAGCAGCTTAGCTTTTGAACATCGAGGGTCTGGCTACACCTTC. The full variable domain, with the rest looked up from reference TRBV5-1 and TRBJ1-2, is KAGVTQTPRYLIKTRGQQVTLSCSPISGHRSVSWYQQTPGQGLQFLFEYFSETQRNKGNFPGRFSGRQFSNSRSEMNVSTLELGDSALYLCASSLAFEHRGSGYTFGSGTRLTVV.

The chain carries TRBV6-5 and TRBJ1-2, with D hard to call. Trimming shortened V by 2 bases and J by 1 base, and 14 bases separated the two germline ends. The CDR3 extends over 16 amino acids. Germline-derived CDR1 and CDR2 are MNHEY and SVGAGI. The CDR3 region is CASSYAQRLVNYGYTF. DNA of the CDR3: TGTGCCAGCAGTTACGCCCAGAGACTTGTTAACTATGGCTACACCTTC.

The rearrangement uses TRBV6-6 and TRBJ1-2; 9 bases line up with TRBD1. Trimming removed 6 bases from V and 5 bases from J; junction bases left unmatched: 10. The V gene's germline CDR1 is MNHNY and CDR2 SVGAGI (reference sequence). The CDR3 extends over 15 amino acids. The CDR3 nucleotides read TGTGCCAGCAGAGACAGGGGGGGAGTAGAGTATGGCTACACCTTC. As protein: CASRDRGGVEYGYTF.

Comment on this clone: Other DNA sequences within the sample encode an identical CDR3. The V call is TRBV7-6, the J call TRBJ2-2, with D tentatively TRBD1 (6 bases). Germline assignment: CDR1 SGHVS and CDR2 FNYEAQ. Trimming cost V 4 bases and J 4 bases, with 10 bases left between them. The CDR3 has 14 amino acids. CDR3 in amino acids: CASSSGQTTGELFF. In DNA, the CDR3 is TGTGCCAGCAGCTCCGGACAGACCACCGGGGAGCTGTTTTTT.

The V gene is TRBV10-3, the J gene TRBJ2-3, with D unclear. This CDR3 has 14 residues. Trimming took 4 bases from V and 0 from J, leaving 8 bases between them. CDR1 ENHRY and CDR2 SYGVKD come from the germline V gene. The DNA of the CDR3 is TGTGCCATCAGTGGCGTTACTAGCACAGATACGCAGTATTTT. Protein: CAISGVTSTDTQYF.

The CDR3 DNA follows: TGTGCCAGCTGGACAGGGGAGCTCGACTATGGCTACACCTTC. This gives the protein CASWTGELDYGYTF. The chain employs TRBV19 and TRBJ1-2, with 9 bases identical to TRBD1. The CDR3 spans 14 residues. V shed 9 bases, J shed 3 bases, and the junction held 8 bases outside the gene matches. Germline CDR1 is LNHDA and CDR2 is SQIVND (reference sequence).

V usage is TRBV5-1 and J usage is TRBJ2-1, with 7 bases aligning to TRBD2. The germline V gene has CDR1 SGHRS and CDR2 YFSETQ. The trim removed 6 bases at V and 4 bases at J, leaving 10 bases unmatched. CDR3 length: 15 residues. CDR3 bases: TGCGCCAGCAAACCCCCGGGGGGACTATACAATGAGCAGTTCTTC. Protein product: CASKPPGGLYNEQFF.

CDR3 DNA: TGTGCCAGCAGCGCAGGACAGGGGATTTTCTATGGCTACACCTTC. Its protein is CASSAGQGIFYGYTF. This chain connects TRBV9 to TRBJ1-2, with 9 positions matching TRBD1. Trimming took 3 bases from V and 4 from J; bases not matched to a gene: 7. Germline V CDR1 and CDR2: SGDLS, YYNGEE. This CDR3 has 15 residues.

This chain links TRBV13 with TRBJ1-2, with no clear D. Germline V lookup: CDR1 PRHDT, CDR2 FYEKMQ (reference sequence). Trimming removed 2 bases from V and 0 bases from J, with 7 bases in between. This CDR3 spans 14 amino acids. For the CDR3, the DNA is TGTGCCAGCAGCTTACGGGAAGCTAACTATGGCTACACCTTC. Its protein is CASSLREANYGYTF.